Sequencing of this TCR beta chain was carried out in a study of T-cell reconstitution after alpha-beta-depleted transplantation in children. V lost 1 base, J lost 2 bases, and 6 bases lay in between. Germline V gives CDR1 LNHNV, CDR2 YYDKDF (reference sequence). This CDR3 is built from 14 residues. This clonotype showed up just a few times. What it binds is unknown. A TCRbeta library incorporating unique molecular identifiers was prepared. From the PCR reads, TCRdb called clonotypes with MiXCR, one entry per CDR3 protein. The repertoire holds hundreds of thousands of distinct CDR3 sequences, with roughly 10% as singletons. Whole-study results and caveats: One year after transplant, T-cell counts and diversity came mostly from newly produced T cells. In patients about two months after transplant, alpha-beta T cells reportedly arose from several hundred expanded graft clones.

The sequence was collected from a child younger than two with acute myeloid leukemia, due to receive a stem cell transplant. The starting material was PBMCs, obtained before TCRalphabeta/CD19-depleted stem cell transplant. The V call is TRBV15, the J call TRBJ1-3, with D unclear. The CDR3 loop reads CATSRGAAGNTIYF. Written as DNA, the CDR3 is TGTGCCACCAGCAGAGGGGCGGCTGGAAACACCATATATTTT.